A single sample gave rise to the 23 T cell receptor beta chains below, sequenced in a study of T cells in Graves' hyperthyroidism and ophthalmopathy. RNA transcripts gave rise to amplified TCR beta CDR3 regions. The HTBI set primed first-round TCR CDR3 RT-PCR. In TCRdb, the multiplex PCR reads were re-called with MiXCR into one record per CDR3 protein. The sample has some 150,000 distinct CDR3 sequences; around 21% are singletons. The specimen was blood. These receptors all stem from a woman aged 50 to 65 with Graves' hyperthyroidism that later progressed to Graves' ophthalmopathy.

This chain's CDR3 is CASSFKRVPLAEAFF. As DNA, the CDR3 is TGTGCCAGCAGCTTCAAACGGGTCCCGTTAGCTGAAGCTTTCTTT. J is TRBJ1-1 and V is TRBV11-2; no definite D call. Trimming removed 3 bases at V and 6 bases at J, with 17 bases between. The V gene's germline CDR1 is SGHAT and CDR2 FQNNGV. The CDR3 length is 15 residues.

CDR3 DNA: TGTGCCAGCAGCGAGCGGAGAGGGACTAGCGGGATTAGAACCGGGGAGCTGTTTTTT. This sequence encodes CASSERRGTSGIRTGELFF. The chain couples TRBV5-4 to TRBJ2-2; TRBD2 agrees at 13 bases. V lost 4 bases, J lost 5 bases, and 14 bases stayed unmatched. Germline V gene sequence: CDR1 SGHNT, CDR2 YYREEE (reference sequence). CDR3 size: 19 residues. The full variable domain, in which reference TRBV5-4 and TRBJ2-2 provide the parts outside the CDR3, is ETGVTQSPTHLIKTRGQQVTLRCSSQSGHNTVSWYQQALGQGPQFIFQYYREEENGRGNFPPRFSGLQFPNYSSELNVNALELDDSALYLCASSERRGTSGIRTGELFFGEGSRLTVL.

This clonotype was recorded many times. The chain joins TRBV3-1 to TRBJ1-1; D unresolved. Germline-derived CDR1 and CDR2 are LGHDT and YNNKEL (reference sequence). V was cut by 4 bases and J by 10 bases, with 19 bases left in between. The CDR3 spans 14 residues. CDR3 protein: CASSPMGSTKGAFF. The DNA for the CDR3 is TGTGCCAGCAGCCCGATGGGGTCGACCAAAGGAGCTTTCTTT. Full variable domain (rest looked up from reference TRBV3-1 and TRBJ1-1): DTAVSQTPKYLVTQMGNDKSIKCEQNLGHDTMYWYKQDSKKFLKIMFSYNNKELIINETVPNRFSPKSPDKAHLNLHINSLELGDSAVYFCASSPMGSTKGAFFGQGTRLTVV.

This clonotype was picked up many times. The chain combines TRBV2 with TRBJ1-4, with TRBD1 matching 7 bases. The CDR3 spans 14 residues. J lost 8 bases, V lost 2 bases, and 5 bases had no gene match. Germline V gene lookup returns CDR1 SNHLY and CDR2 FYNNEI. The CDR3 reads CASSETGVREKLFF. The CDR3 coding sequence is TGTGCCAGCAGTGAAACAGGGGTGCGGGAAAAACTGTTTTTT. Based on the CDR3 plus reference TRBV2 and TRBJ1-4, the full variable domain is EPEVTQTPSHQVTQMGQEVILRCVPISNHLYFYWYRQILGQKVEFLVSFYNNEISEKSEIFDDQFSVERPDGSNFTLKIRSTKLEDSAMYFCASSETGVREKLFFGSGTQLSVL.

This CDR3 reads CASSEASRDPGNEKLFF. The CDR3 nucleotides read TGTGCCAGCAGTGAAGCGAGCCGGGACCCCGGTAATGAAAAACTGTTTTTT. The chain has TRBV2 and TRBJ1-4; TRBD1 might be the D (5 bases). The ends were cut back, 0 bases at V and 4 bases at J, with 15 bases in the middle. The length of the CDR3 is 17 residues. Germline V CDR1 and CDR2: SNHLY, FYNNEI.

Many counts were recorded for this clonotype. The gene calls are TRBV27 and TRBJ1-5; TRBD1 aligns across 9 bases. Germline CDR1 MNHEY, CDR2 SMNVEV (reference sequence). The V gene end was trimmed by 6 bases and the J gene end by 0 bases; junction bases not matched to a gene: 9. This CDR3 is 17 amino acids long. The CDR3 coding sequence is TGTGCCAGCAGGGACAGGGGCGTCGGGTATAGCAATCAGCCCCAGCATTTT. This codes for CASRDRGVGYSNQPQHF.

This clonotype has at least ten counts. The CDR3 coding sequence is TGTGCCAGCAGCTTAGGCGGGGGGCGAAGCTCCTACGAGCAGTACTTC. Encoded protein: CASSLGGGRSSYEQYF. The genes are TRBV7-9 and TRBJ2-7, with 8 positions matching TRBD2. The V segment lost 1 base and the J segment 0 bases; nucleotides outside the gene matches: 5. There are 16 residues in the CDR3. The germline V gene has CDR1 SEHNR and CDR2 FQNEAQ (reference sequence).

This clonotype showed up many times. The gene calls are TRBV19 and TRBJ1-1; D is unclear. CDR3 length equals 13 residues. Germline V CDR1 and CDR2: LNHDA, SQIVND (reference sequence). V lost 3 bases to trimming and J lost 0 bases, with 5 bases between them. For the CDR3, the DNA is TGTGCCAGTAGTATTACGGTGAACACTGAAGCTTTCTTT. Amino acid sequence: CASSITVNTEAFF.

Concerning this clonotype itself: The junction does not match germline at one end; this may be a read error. The V gene is TRBV4-2, the J gene TRBJ2-7, with no clear D. Germline V gene data show CDR1 as LGHNA and CDR2 as YNFKEQ. The length of the CDR3 is 15 residues. CDR3 amino acids: CASSRDLVPRDERYF. As DNA, the CDR3 is TGTGCCAGCAGCCGAGATCTAGTACCTAGAGACGAGCGGTACTTC.

CDR3 region: CASSLAQGAFGNEQFF. CDR3 coding DNA: TGTGCCAGCAGCTTAGCGCAGGGGGCTTTCGGCAATGAGCAGTTCTTC. The chain is built from TRBV7-9 and TRBJ2-1, with 8 bases identical to TRBD1. Germline loops: CDR1 SEHNR, CDR2 FQNEAQ (reference sequence). The CDR3 has 16 residues. The V segment lost 0 bases and the J segment 6 bases; nucleotides outside the gene matches: 7.

This clonotype was counted once. V usage is TRBV4-1 and J usage is TRBJ1-6; D perhaps matches TRBD1 (5 bases). Per germline, CDR1 MGHRA and CDR2 YSYEKL. The V gene lost 1 base and the J gene lost 14 bases, with 15 bases spanning the gap. This CDR3 has 14 amino acids. CDR3 sequence: CASSQGQLALALHF. The DNA of the CDR3 is TGCGCCAGCAGCCAAGGACAGCTAGCTTTGGCCCTCCACTTT.

This clonotype was recorded at least ten times. This chain links TRBV2 with TRBJ1-5, with D unresolved. Trimming pared 3 bases from V and 1 base from J, leaving 10 bases between. The CDR3 is 15 amino acids. Germline V gene lookup returns CDR1 SNHLY and CDR2 FYNNEI. This CDR3 reads CASSDGVLSNQPQHF. The CDR3 bases are TGTGCCAGCAGTGACGGGGTGTTGAGCAATCAGCCCCAGCATTTT.

This clonotype was picked up a small number of times. V is TRBV2 and J is TRBJ2-7; a possible D gene is TRBD1 (5 bases). CDR3 length: 13 residues. V gave up 6 bases and J gave up 2 bases, with 11 bases separating them. Per germline, CDR1 SNHLY and CDR2 FYNNEI. CDR3 sequence: CASRPQATYEQYF. DNA of the CDR3: TGTGCCAGCAGACCACAGGCAACCTACGAGCAGTACTTC.

This clonotype has only a few counts. V gene TRBV5-1 combines with J gene TRBJ2-6; possibly TRBD1 for D (6 bases). CDR3 length: 16 amino acids. Germline CDR1 reads SGHRS; CDR2 reads YFSETQ. Trimming left V 0 bases short and J 4 bases short, with 11 bases between. The CDR3 nucleotides are TGCGCCAGCAGCTTGGGCAGGGGTTCAGGGGCCAACGTCCTGACTTTC. It encodes CASSLGRGSGANVLTF.

The gene calls are TRBV7-6 and TRBJ2-3, with unresolved D. Germline V gene data show CDR1 as SGHVS and CDR2 as FNYEAQ. The CDR3 has 14 amino acids. The V gene lost 5 bases and the J gene lost 0 bases, with 9 bases spanning the gap. This CDR3 is CASSPSQSTDTQYF. The CDR3 nucleotides read TGTGCCAGCAGCCCCTCCCAGAGCACAGATACGCAGTATTTT.

The table lists this clonotype with many counts. This chain links TRBV5-6 with TRBJ2-3, with D maybe TRBD1 (5 bases). Trimming took 1 base from V and 4 from J, leaving 10 bases between them. CDR3 size: 14 residues. Germline assignment: CDR1 SGHDT and CDR2 YYEEEE. CDR3 sequence (DNA): TGTGCCAGCAGCTTGTTTCAGGGATCAGATACGCAGTATTTT. This sequence encodes CASSLFQGSDTQYF.

This clonotype was seen at least ten times. The CDR3 protein is CASSLGGAPGNGYTF. The CDR3 coding sequence is TGTGCCAGCAGCTTAGGCGGGGCACCCGGGAATGGCTACACCTTC. This chain uses TRBV13 with TRBJ1-2; a possible D gene is TRBD1 (5 bases). V gave up 0 bases and J gave up 6 bases, with 14 bases separating them. Germline V gives CDR1 PRHDT, CDR2 FYEKMQ (reference sequence). The CDR3 contains 15 residues. The whole variable domain, filled in from reference TRBV13 and TRBJ1-2, reads AAGVIQSPRHLIKEKRETATLKCYPIPRHDTVYWYQQGPGQDPQFLISFYEKMQSDKGSIPDRFSAQQFSDYHSELNMSSLELGDSALYFCASSLGGAPGNGYTFGSGTRLTVV.

This clonotype came up many times. The chain carries TRBV6-1 and TRBJ1-1, with 9 bases aligning to TRBD1. The length of the CDR3 is 18 residues. The germline CDR1 and CDR2 sequences are MNHNS and SASEGT. Germline trimming cut 6 bases from V and 0 bases from J; bases unmatched to any gene: 14. The CDR3 protein is CASRGVPGQGIVNTEAFF. DNA for the CDR3: TGTGCCAGCAGGGGGGTACCGGGACAGGGTATCGTGAACACTGAAGCTTTCTTT.

This clonotype was observed many times. The chain combines TRBV12-3 or TRBV12-4 with TRBJ1-5; D is unclear. The CDR3 covers 14 residues. V was shortened by 5 bases and J by 4 bases, with 12 bases between the two germline ends. The CDR3 DNA reads TGTGCCAGCAGTCTAGATCACTCAAATCAGCCCCAGCATTTT. This gives the protein CASSLDHSNQPQHF.

At least ten counts were recorded for this clonotype. The chain couples TRBV2 to TRBJ2-7, with TRBD2 as a possible D gene (5 bases). Trimming cost V 4 bases and J 2 bases, with 15 bases left between them. This CDR3 has 15 residues. Germline V CDR1 and CDR2: SNHLY, FYNNEI. CDR3 sequence: CASSVSRDSPYEQYF. The CDR3, as DNA: TGTGCCAGCAGTGTCTCCCGGGATAGTCCCTACGAGCAGTACTTC.

This clonotype has a count of ten or more. The chain is built from TRBV5-1 and TRBJ1-2; TRBD1 might be the D (6 bases). Germline V lookup: CDR1 SGHRS, CDR2 YFSETQ. The V gene lost 0 bases and the J gene lost 3 bases, with 27 bases spanning the gap. This CDR3 contains 20 residues. The CDR3 coding sequence is TGCGCCAGCAGCTTGGTCGGCGGACGGTGGAACACGGGGGCGGACTATGGCTACACCTTC. Translation gives CASSLVGGRWNTGADYGYTF.

The J gene is TRBJ1-2, the V gene TRBV6-5, with D perhaps matching TRBD1 (6 bases). The CDR3 is 14 amino acids. V was cut by 1 base and J by 4 bases, with 10 bases left in between. Looked up from germline, CDR1 is MNHEY and CDR2 is SVGAGI. The CDR3 region is CASSYYGGAYGYTF. Written as DNA, the CDR3 is TGTGCCAGCAGTTACTATGGGGGGGCCTATGGCTACACCTTC.

Many counts were recorded for this clonotype. The chain joins TRBV27 to TRBJ1-1; TRBD1 agrees at 7 bases. The CDR3 is 13 amino acids. V gave up 4 bases and J gave up 11 bases; unmatched junction bases: 10. The germline V gene encodes CDR1 MNHEY and CDR2 SMNVEV (reference sequence). CDR3 nucleotide sequence: TGTGCCAGCAGTTCCCAGACAGGGAGTGGGGCTTTCTTT. Its translation is CASSSQTGSGAFF.